This is a list of T cell receptor beta chains from one sample in a study of technical replicates of blood from several donors. The table came from immunoSEQ multiplex PCR; TCRdb's copy has only in-frame clones and leaves some out. Counted here are around 70,000 clones, roughly 94% occurring once; the ten biggest clones make up roughly 0.26%. Input material: T cells isolated from PBMCs. The receptor set was obtained from a human donor in good health. CDR3s include the opening cysteine and the closing phenylalanine or tryptophan. Each record gives: V gene, clone size, CDR3 length, J gene, D gene, CDR3 DNA, CDR3 protein. A D gene is named only where the DNA matches it firmly. Clone size appears in some rows only: once, few, many, or a class for an expanded clone.

V gene: TRBV15; clone size: .; CDR3 length: 13; J gene: TRBJ2-1; D gene: .; CDR3 DNA: TGTGCCACCAGCAGAGATTCCTATAGAGCGCAGTTCTTC; CDR3 protein: CATSRDSYRAQFF
V gene: TRBV28; clone size: once; CDR3 length: 15; J gene: TRBJ1-4; D gene: .; CDR3 DNA: TGTGCCAGCCACAGGGCCGTTGCCGGCGATGAAAAACTGTTTTTT; CDR3 protein: CASHRAVAGDEKLFF
V gene: TRBV6-5; clone size: .; CDR3 length: 15; J gene: TRBJ2-1; D gene: TRBD1; CDR3 DNA: TGTGCCAGCAGGACGACAGGGGGCTCCTACAATGAGCAGTTCTTC; CDR3 protein: CASRTTGGSYNEQFF
V gene: TRBV10-3; clone size: .; CDR3 length: 14; J gene: TRBJ1-2; D gene: TRBD1; CDR3 DNA: TGTGCCATCAGTGGTCAGGACAGGGGGCATGGCTACACCTTC; CDR3 protein: CAISGQDRGHGYTF
V gene: TRBV30; clone size: .; CDR3 length: 14; J gene: TRBJ1-4; D gene: .; CDR3 DNA: TGTGCCTGGAGTGTATTATCAGGGTCTGAAAAACTGTTTTTT; CDR3 protein: CAWSVLSGSEKLFF
V gene: TRBV5-5; clone size: .; CDR3 length: 14; J gene: TRBJ1-4; D gene: .; CDR3 DNA: TGTGCCAGCAGCTTGAAAGGGGCAGATGAAAAACTGTTTTTT; CDR3 protein: CASSLKGADEKLFF
V gene: TRBV5-1; clone size: .; CDR3 length: 15; J gene: TRBJ2-7; D gene: .; CDR3 DNA: TGCGCCAGCAGCTTAGGGGACGGGAGCTCCTACGAGCAGTACTTC; CDR3 protein: CASSLGDGSSYEQYF
V gene: TRBV5-6; clone size: .; CDR3 length: 15; J gene: TRBJ1-5; D gene: TRBD1; CDR3 DNA: TGTGCCAGCAGCCACAGGGGAAGAAGCAATCAGCCCCAGCATTTT; CDR3 protein: CASSHRGRSNQPQHF
V gene: TRBV27; clone size: .; CDR3 length: 13; J gene: TRBJ2-7; D gene: TRBD1; CDR3 DNA: TGTGCCAGCAGTTTATCTGGGACAGCCGAGCAGTACTTC; CDR3 protein: CASSLSGTAEQYF
V gene: TRBV2; clone size: .; CDR3 length: 13; J gene: TRBJ1-6; D gene: .; CDR3 DNA: TGTGCCAGCAGTGAGCCGGGGGGATCACCCCTCCACTTT; CDR3 protein: CASSEPGGSPLHF
V gene: TRBV5-4; clone size: .; CDR3 length: 11; J gene: TRBJ2-1; D gene: .; CDR3 DNA: TGTGCCAGCAGCTTAGAGTCGGAGCAGTTCTTC; CDR3 protein: CASSLESEQFF
V gene: TRBV19; clone size: .; CDR3 length: 16; J gene: TRBJ2-3; D gene: .; CDR3 DNA: TGTGCCAGTAGCCCCCGCCGGGAGCTAAACACAGATACGCAGTATTTT; CDR3 protein: CASSPRRELNTDTQYF
V gene: TRBV30; clone size: .; CDR3 length: 14; J gene: TRBJ2-3; D gene: TRBD1; CDR3 DNA: TGTGCCTGCCGACAGGGGAGTGGCACAGATACGCAGTATTTT; CDR3 protein: CACRQGSGTDTQYF
V gene: TRBV5-4; clone size: .; CDR3 length: 13; J gene: TRBJ2-1; D gene: TRBD1; CDR3 DNA: TGTGCCAGCAGCTTGAAAGGGGGCGCGGAGCAGTTCTTC; CDR3 protein: CASSLKGGAEQFF
V gene: TRBV11-2; clone size: .; CDR3 length: 13; J gene: TRBJ1-6; D gene: .; CDR3 DNA: TGTGCCAGCAGCTTAGAAACAAAATCACCCCTCCACTTT; CDR3 protein: CASSLETKSPLHF
V gene: TRBV4-2; clone size: .; CDR3 length: 18; J gene: TRBJ2-6; D gene: TRBD2; CDR3 DNA: TGTGCCAGCAGCCAAGATAGCGGGAGGCCCTCTGGGGCCAACGTCCTGACTTTC; CDR3 protein: CASSQDSGRPSGANVLTF
V gene: TRBV6-5; clone size: once; CDR3 length: 14; J gene: TRBJ1-1; D gene: .; CDR3 DNA: TGTGCCAGCACGACAGGAGGCCTGAACACTGAAGCTTTCTTT; CDR3 protein: CASTTGGLNTEAFF
V gene: TRBV2; clone size: .; CDR3 length: 13; J gene: TRBJ2-7; D gene: .; CDR3 DNA: TGTGCCAGCAGTGAAGTACCGAACGGCGAGCAGTACTTC; CDR3 protein: CASSEVPNGEQYF
V gene: TRBV2; clone size: .; CDR3 length: 16; J gene: TRBJ1-1; D gene: .; CDR3 DNA: TGTGCCAGCAGTGAATCCTTCGATGTCCCGAGCACTGAAGCTTTCTTT; CDR3 protein: CASSESFDVPSTEAFF
V gene: TRBV7-9; clone size: .; CDR3 length: 16; J gene: TRBJ2-1; D gene: TRBD2; CDR3 DNA: TGTGCCAGCAGCACCGAGGGACTAGCGGATTACAATGAGCAGTTCTTC; CDR3 protein: CASSTEGLADYNEQFF
V gene: TRBV28; clone size: once; CDR3 length: 15; J gene: TRBJ2-3; D gene: TRBD1; CDR3 DNA: TGTGCCAGCAGCCGGGCCGGGACAGGGGCAGATACGCAGTATTTT; CDR3 protein: CASSRAGTGADTQYF
V gene: TRBV29-1; clone size: .; CDR3 length: 14; J gene: TRBJ1-2; D gene: .; CDR3 DNA: TGCAGCGTAGACGAGGGTGCGGGACCCTATGGCTACACCTTC; CDR3 protein: CSVDEGAGPYGYTF
V gene: TRBV7-9; clone size: .; CDR3 length: 16; J gene: TRBJ2-2; D gene: TRBD2; CDR3 DNA: TGTGCCAGCAGCCACCGACTAGCGGTTAGCACCGGGGAGCTGTTTTTT; CDR3 protein: CASSHRLAVSTGELFF
V gene: TRBV27; clone size: .; CDR3 length: 13; J gene: TRBJ2-7; D gene: .; CDR3 DNA: TGTGCCAGCAGTTTAGCGGGGTCCTACGAGCAGTACTTC; CDR3 protein: CASSLAGSYEQYF
V gene: TRBV7-6; clone size: .; CDR3 length: 15; J gene: TRBJ2-2; D gene: TRBD2; CDR3 DNA: TGTGCCAGCAGCCCCACTAGCGGCCTCACCGGGGAGCTGTTTTTT; CDR3 protein: CASSPTSGLTGELFF
V gene: TRBV7-2; clone size: .; CDR3 length: 14; J gene: TRBJ2-3; D gene: .; CDR3 DNA: TGTGCCAGCAGCTTGGCGGGATCTTCAGATACGCAGTATTTT; CDR3 protein: CASSLAGSSDTQYF
V gene: TRBV15; clone size: .; CDR3 length: 15; J gene: TRBJ1-4; D gene: .; CDR3 DNA: TGTGCCACCAGCAGACTGACAGGTGTAAGTGAAAAACTGTTTTTT; CDR3 protein: CATSRLTGVSEKLFF
V gene: TRBV7-3; clone size: once; CDR3 length: 16; J gene: TRBJ2-2; D gene: TRBD1; CDR3 DNA: TGTGCCAGCAGCTTAGGACAGGGGGCTTCGGCCGGGGAGCTGTTTTTT; CDR3 protein: CASSLGQGASAGELFF
V gene: TRBV11-2; clone size: .; CDR3 length: 13; J gene: TRBJ2-7; D gene: .; CDR3 DNA: TGTGCCAGCAGCTTGCAGCAGACTTACGAGCAGTACTTC; CDR3 protein: CASSLQQTYEQYF
V gene: TRBV4-1; clone size: .; CDR3 length: 14; J gene: TRBJ2-7; D gene: TRBD1; CDR3 DNA: TGCGCCAGCAGCCAAGGTCCAGGGGGTTACGAGCAGTACTTC; CDR3 protein: CASSQGPGGYEQYF
V gene: TRBV6-1; clone size: .; CDR3 length: 15; J gene: TRBJ1-5; D gene: .; CDR3 DNA: TGTGCCAGCAATCAACTGTGGGGGGGGGATCAGCCCCAGCATTTT; CDR3 protein: CASNQLWGGDQPQHF